Listed here is a single TCR beta chain. Its cognate antigen has yet to be identified. No much larger clone exists at a distance of one base, and base qualities are not known. These data originate in a study of T cell changes during pregnancy in multiple sclerosis (dated by TCRdb to between 2018 and 2020). Looking at the study overall: The study looked at changes in the T cell repertoire across pregnancy in women with multiple sclerosis.

The library was generated by the immunoSEQ multiplex PCR assay. TCRdb took over this immuneACCESS table, retaining in-frame rearrangements with V and J assigned. Such tables are incomplete; in checked studies, under half of the missing clones stem from an unresolved V gene, and the remainder is unexplained. Counted in this sample were nearly 60,000 clones; under 95% of them appeared once. In total, the top ten clones hold around 0.5% of the sample. V and J are truncated by 4 bases and 2 bases respectively, leaving an intervening sequence of 16 bases. CDR1 and CDR2 are read off the germline V gene as SGHRS and YFSETQ. The CDR3 starts with the cysteine, ends with the phenylalanine, and has 16 residues. CDR3 DNA is the only sequence kept; it has 48 bases, read in frame from the first base.

This clonotype was obtained from a female donor in good health, enrolled as a control in a pregnancy study. The sample consisted of CD4+ T cells from peripheral blood mononuclear cells, taken after pregnancy. This sequence uses TRBV5-1 and TRBJ1-5; no confident D gene assignment can be made. The DNA reads TGCGCCAGCAGCCCGGAGGGTAAGGCGGGCAATCAGCCCCAGCATTTT. Its protein reads: CASSPEGKAGNQPQHF.